This T cell receptor (beta chain) was captured by sequencing in a study of shared clonotypes between healthy human individuals. Study conclusions and caveats: Naive subsets usually exceeded memory subsets in estimated richness. Large depth notwithstanding, sorted-subset sequencing proved incomplete by rarefaction.

Assay used: immunoSEQ multiplex PCR; TCRdb lists only in-frame clones, some missing. Counted here are some 2,000,000 clones, approximately 94% occurring once; the ten biggest clones make up approximately 0.13%. About this clone: Its specificity is not known.

The ends were cut back, 2 bases at V and 6 bases at J, with 7 bases in the middle. The germline gives CDR1 LGHNT, CDR2 FRNRAP. This CDR3 is built from 13 residues. Sequencing was done on a sample of naive CD4+ T cells sorted from blood. The subset: CD45RA+ positively selected. The TCR sequence derives from a man aged 18 to 29 in good health. V usage is TRBV12-5 and J usage is TRBJ2-2; D is ambiguous. The CDR3 sequence: CASGLRVPGELFF. The CDR3 coding sequence is TGTGCTAGTGGTTTGCGGGTACCCGGGGAGCTGTTTTTT.